The sequence of this T cell receptor beta chain was determined in a study of healthy donors' naive CD4 and CD8 T cells. About the study: Donors came from three age groups: 20-25, 40-50 and 60-70 years. Study results and limitations: Chains were not paired, since alpha and beta were sequenced in bulk. Naive CD4+ and CD8+ cells reportedly differed in usage of most V and J genes.

Trimming removed 6 bases from V and 3 bases from J; junction bases left unmatched: 3. This CDR3 is built from 14 residues. Germline assignment: CDR1 MNHEY and CDR2 SMNVEV (reference sequence). TCR libraries were built from around 0.45 ug of total RNA by linear amplification. TCRdb reanalysed the reads using MiXCR and keeps one entry per CDR3 protein. Here the sample spans roughly 200,000 distinct CDR3 sequences, around 74% being singletons. With respect to this clonotype: Its antigen is unidentified.

Naive T cells were sorted: CD4+CD8-CD45RO-CD45RA+ for CD4+, CD8+CD4-CD45RA+CD27bright for CD8+. The rearrangement uses TRBV27 and TRBJ2-7; 12 nucleotides agree with TRBD2. The sample taken for sequencing was naive CD4+ and CD8+ T cells sorted from blood, pooled from several donors. This TCR was sampled from a pool of human donors in good health; the sample pools cells from several healthy donors. The CDR3 here is CASRSGLAGYEQYF. DNA of the CDR3: TGTGCCAGCAGGTCGGGACTAGCGGGCTACGAGCAGTACTTC.